This entry concerns a single T cell receptor beta chain. Its specific antigen is unknown. The input lacks base qualities; no much larger clone sits a single base away. Separate from the roughly 700-subject first cohort, the validation cohort of 90 to 150 subjects was the group to which the donors belonged. The data originate from a study of cytomegalovirus exposure and HLA in healthy donors (dated by TCRdb to about 2017). Broadly, across the study: A later analysis indicated that the roughly 120 validation repertoires were generated on the platform also employed for the 666 repertoires of the first cohort. The study aimed to test whether cataloging public T cell receptors could reveal signatures of past pathogen exposure. In addition to the first cohort of roughly 670 subjects, a separate validation cohort of over 90 different subjects was used. To predict cytomegalovirus infection status, the study brought together high-throughput TCR immunosequencing, statistical association of individual TCRs with disease status, and machine learning.

The library was prepared using the immunoSEQ multiplex PCR assay. The study's own analysis went as follows. A statistical classification framework was built to diagnose cytomegalovirus status from the catalog of TCR beta chain sequences. In its TCRdb copy, this immuneACCESS table keeps in-frame sequences only and misses some clones. Where compared with another copy, unresolved V genes explain less than half of these, and the others have no known cause. V and J calls and clone size are as listed in that table; D and trimming were resolved from the DNA. In all, the sample holds over 250,000 clones, and just over 85% of those were seen once. The ten largest make up around 1% of the sample. General findings and caveats noted by the study authors: A total of roughly 160 TCR beta chains were listed by the study as associated with cytomegalovirus. The classifier was reported to diagnose cytomegalovirus status with high specificity and sensitivity in both the original cohort and the validation cohort. Three of the identified cytomegalovirus-associated TCR beta chains were confirmed in vitro to be specific for cytomegalovirus antigens. A later analysis lacked HLA typing for the validation cohort, so it scored co-occurrence in that cohort across all 120 repertoires. Most TCR sequences were observed very rarely across donors, whereas some public TCRs were present in many individuals. The authors suggested that the approach could potentially be extended to other disease states and immunological phenotypes. In a later analysis, TCRs clustered in the first cohort were found to also tend to co-occur in the 100 to 150 validation repertoires, with 85% to 95% of cluster scores above 0.

The CDR1 and CDR2 encoded by the germline V gene (reference sequence) are PRHDT and FYEKMQ. From cysteine to phenylalanine, the CDR3 is 19 amino acids long. Left in the record is the CDR3 DNA by itself, 57 bases read in frame from the first base. Trimming accounts for 5 bases at V and 8 bases at J, while the number of junction bases matched to no gene is 23. Sequenced sample: PBMCs. The sequence was collected from a young woman in good health and CMV-seronegative. Recombination linked TRBV13 to TRBJ1-4, with 7 bases aligning to TRBD1. The DNA is as follows: TGTGCCAGCAGCCCACGACAGGGTTGGTCGATAACGGTGGGGGAAAAACTGTTTTTT. Its coded protein is CASSPRQGWSITVGEKLFF.